This T cell receptor beta chain was sequenced for a study of shared clonotypes between healthy human individuals. At the level of the study: The cohort had two women and a few men, ages 18 to 49.

J lost 4 bases, V lost 2 bases, and 4 bases had no gene match. Germline V CDR1 and CDR2: MNHEY, SVGAGI. The CDR3 loop spans 15 amino acids. Per the original data handling: For the immunoSEQ data, sequences were junction-only without quality scores, so filtering differed. Using immunoSEQ multiplex PCR, the repertoire was profiled, and TCRdb retains in-frame clones only, with some absent. The V and J calls and the clone size are those of that table, but D and trimming were determined from the DNA. In the table there are millions of clones, 85% to 95% of which are singletons. Study findings and constraints: Across subsets, estimated richness was generally greater for naive than for memory populations.

As for this clone: As yet, its antigen is unknown.

CD45RO-negative CD8 cells positively selected for CCR7 made up the naive population, which excluded terminally differentiated effector memory CD45RA+ cells. The chain has TRBV6-5 and TRBJ2-5; TRBD2 aligns across 10 bases. This receptor was identified in a man between 18 and 29 years old in good health. Some clones in this sample may be carry-over from other donors' samples. What was sequenced was naive CD8+ T cells from PBMCs. The CDR3 reads CASSYASGSGETQYF. The DNA of the CDR3 is TGTGCCAGCAGTTACGCTAGCGGGAGTGGAGAGACCCAGTACTTC.